This T cell receptor (beta chain) stems from a study of cytomegalovirus exposure and HLA in healthy donors. Study outcomes and limitations: In a later analysis, TCR association rates varied by HLA locus: DRB1 most, HLA-C fewest.

This CDR3 spans 12 amino acids. Between the trimmed V and J ends, which lost 4 bases and 4 bases, there was a span of 7 bases. The germline gives CDR1 MNHEY, CDR2 SMNVEV (reference sequence). It was with 60 Vbeta and 13 Jbeta primers that the PCR ran. Data came from immunoSEQ multiplex PCR; TCRdb stores just in-frame clones and leaves some out. Among 40,000 or so clones listed, about 66% were seen once. The sample holds a few counts of this clone. The antigen remains unidentified. The sequence came from a man aged 50 to 59 in good health and CMV-seropositive. The rearrangement links TRBV27 to TRBJ2-5; TRBD2 is a possible D gene (5 bases). What was sequenced was PBMCs. Written as DNA, the CDR3 is TGTGCCAGCAGTTCCCGGGGAGAGACCCAGTACTTC. Translated: CASSSRGETQYF.